These 27 T cell receptor beta chains were sequenced from one sample in a study of shared clonotypes between healthy human individuals. Data came from immunoSEQ multiplex PCR; TCRdb stores just in-frame clones and leaves some out. The sample holds 550,000 to 600,000 clones, 95% to 98% seen once. Terminally differentiated effector memory CD45RA+ cells were excluded by CCR7 positive selection of CD45RO-negative cells. What was sequenced was naive CD8+ T cells sorted from blood. Receptors originate from a man aged 25 to 40 in good health.

The chain combines TRBV5-1 with TRBJ2-2; 9 positions match TRBD2. The CDR3 contains 15 residues. V lost 7 bases, J lost 4 bases, and 8 bases stayed unmatched. The germline V gene has CDR1 SGHRS and CDR2 YFSETQ. CDR3 region: CASGIAGVLTGELFF. As DNA, the CDR3 is TGCGCCAGCGGAATAGCGGGAGTACTCACCGGGGAGCTGTTTTTT.

The V call is TRBV4-1, the J call TRBJ2-7; D perhaps matches TRBD1 (6 bases). Trimming cost V 3 bases and J 7 bases, with 19 bases left between them. Per germline, CDR1 MGHRA and CDR2 YSYEKL. The CDR3 totals 15 residues. The CDR3 DNA is TGCGCCAGCAGCCATCTACCGGGACAATCGCGGGAGCAGTACTTC. Encoded protein: CASSHLPGQSREQYF.

This chain uses TRBV5-1 with TRBJ1-1; D unresolved. The CDR3 length is 12 residues. Germline lookup yields CDR1 SGHRS and CDR2 YFSETQ. Trimming stripped 1 base from V and 0 bases from J, with 1 base between. The CDR3 reads CASSLLNTEAFF. The CDR3 nucleotides read TGCGCCAGCAGCTTGCTGAACACTGAAGCTTTCTTT.

The chain has TRBV27 and TRBJ2-3; either TRBD1 or TRBD2 may supply D (5 bases each). The V gene lost 4 bases and the J gene lost 5 bases, with 19 bases spanning the gap. The CDR3 is 16 amino acids. From germline, CDR1 is MNHEY and CDR2 SMNVEV (reference sequence). The CDR3 nucleotides read TGTGCCAGCAGTTCTATCTCTGGGGGAGAGGTAGATACGCAGTATTTT. Translation gives CASSSISGGEVDTQYF.

The chain is built from TRBV11-2 and TRBJ1-1, with D perhaps TRBD1 (6 bases). The CDR3 sequence is 16 residues long. Trimming stripped 2 bases from V and 1 base from J, with 14 bases between. Germline loops: CDR1 SGHAT, CDR2 FQNNGV. CDR3 protein: CASSLMRGARNTEAFF. CDR3 bases: TGTGCCAGCAGCTTAATGCGGGGGGCGAGGAACACTGAAGCTTTCTTT.

The chain joins TRBV4-3 to TRBJ2-2; 9 bases match TRBD1. V shed 4 bases and J 7 bases; nucleotides not matched to a gene: 7. The CDR3 spans 15 residues. The germline gives CDR1 LGHNA, CDR2 YSLEER. The CDR3: CASSLGTGTDGELFF. CDR3 sequence (DNA): TGCGCCAGCAGCCTTGGGACAGGGACTGACGGGGAGCTGTTTTTT.

The V and J genes are TRBV25-1 and TRBJ2-7; 12 positions match TRBD2. The CDR3 consists of 17 residues. Germline CDR1 and CDR2: MGHDK and SYGVNS. CDR3 loop: CVGRGATSGRLHYEQYF. In DNA form, the CDR3 reads TGTGTGGGCCGGGGGGCGACTAGCGGGAGACTCCACTACGAGCAGTACTTC.

The chain carries TRBV4-3 and TRBJ2-4; D gene uncertain. This CDR3 comprises 17 residues. V lost 0 bases, J lost 9 bases, and 21 bases lay in between. Germline-derived CDR1 and CDR2 are LGHNA and YSLEER. The CDR3 protein is CASSQEPPDRYVTIQYF. Here the CDR3 DNA reads TGCGCCAGCAGCCAAGAGCCTCCTGACCGATACGTCACCATTCAGTACTTC.

The CDR3 loop reads CASSSAGSDEQYF. CDR3 bases: TGTGCCAGCAGTTCTGCGGGGTCTGACGAGCAGTACTTC. The chain carries TRBV27 and TRBJ2-7; weak D call: TRBD2 (6 bases). The CDR3 runs 13 residues. Germline CDR1 MNHEY, CDR2 SMNVEV (reference sequence). Trimming stripped 4 bases from V and 5 bases from J, with 12 bases between.

To note about this clone: Other DNA sequences in this specimen translate into the identical CDR3. The J gene is TRBJ2-7, the V gene TRBV2, with a weak D call TRBD2 (5 bases). The V gene's germline CDR1 is SNHLY and CDR2 FYNNEI. V lost 8 bases to trimming and J lost 3 bases, with 8 bases between them. CDR3 length: 11 amino acids. The CDR3 nucleotides are TGTGCCAGCTCCCGGGGCTACGAGCAGTACTTC. Protein sequence: CASSRGYEQYF. Together with reference TRBV2 and TRBJ2-7, the CDR3 gives the full variable domain: EPEVTQTPSHQVTQMGQEVILRCVPISNHLYFYWYRQILGQKVEFLVSFYNNEISEKSEIFDDQFSVERPDGSNFTLKIRSTKLEDSAMYFCASSRGYEQYFGPGTRLTVT.

This chain joins TRBV27 and TRBJ2-7; 7 bases agree with TRBD2. This CDR3 contains 15 residues. The V gene's germline CDR1 is MNHEY and CDR2 SMNVEV (reference sequence). With 8 bases clipped from V and 1 base from J, the junction kept 11 bases outside the gene matches. The CDR3 spells CASSLDSGGSYEQYF. The CDR3 coding sequence is TGTGCCAGCTCCCTTGATTCCGGGGGGTCCTACGAGCAGTACTTC.

The count of this clone is one. The chain uses TRBV10-1 and TRBJ2-1, with 9 nucleotides matching TRBD2. The CDR3 has 15 residues. The trim removed 4 bases at V and 8 bases at J, leaving 9 bases unmatched. Germline V CDR1 and CDR2: WNHNN, SYGVQD (reference sequence). The CDR3 DNA is TGCGCCAGCAGTGTCTCTAGCGGGATACTCGATGAGCAGTTCTTC. Translating it yields CASSVSSGILDEQFF.

V gene TRBV13 combines with J gene TRBJ1-5; no clear D. CDR1 is PRHDT and CDR2 is FYEKMQ in the germline V gene (reference sequence). The CDR3 extends over 13 amino acids. V shed 5 bases and J shed 0 bases, with 5 bases lying between them. CDR3 residues: CASSGGSNQPQHF. The CDR3 nucleotides read TGTGCCAGCAGCGGAGGTAGCAATCAGCCCCAGCATTTT. Full variable domain (remainder filled in from reference TRBV13 and TRBJ1-5): AAGVIQSPRHLIKEKRETATLKCYPIPRHDTVYWYQQGPGQDPQFLISFYEKMQSDKGSIPDRFSAQQFSDYHSELNMSSLELGDSALYFCASSGGSNQPQHFGDGTRLSIL.

The chain combines TRBV12-2 with TRBJ1-5; TRBD1 reflects the table's D call only, with no check against the DNA. TRBV12-2 is a documented pseudogene. The CDR3 is 15 residues long. CDR3 DNA: TGTGCAAGTCTCGCTCGGGGGGACAGGGGAGGACCCCAGCATTTT. Amino acid sequence: CASLARGDRGGPQHF.

The chain has TRBV5-4 and TRBJ2-1, with D possibly matching TRBD1 (7 bases). CDR3 length: 15 residues. V gave up 4 bases and J gave up 3 bases, with 14 bases separating them. Germline V gene lookup returns CDR1 SGHNT and CDR2 YYREEE (reference sequence). CDR3 sequence (DNA): TGTGCCAGCAGCCGCGGGACAGAGTACTACAATGAGCAGTTCTTC. Protein sequence: CASSRGTEYYNEQFF.

The rearrangement links TRBV15 to TRBJ2-2; D is undetermined. This CDR3 has 13 residues. Germline V gives CDR1 LNHNV, CDR2 YYDKDF (reference sequence). Trimming left V 5 bases short and J 4 bases short, with 8 bases between. This chain's CDR3 is CATSVRPTGELFF. The CDR3 nucleotides are TGTGCCACCAGCGTCCGCCCCACCGGGGAGCTGTTTTTT.

The CDR3 loop is CASSLYRGYEQYF. Here the CDR3 DNA reads TGTGCCAGCAGTCTCTATCGGGGCTACGAGCAGTACTTC. The J gene is TRBJ2-7, the V gene TRBV28; weak D call: TRBD2 (5 bases). Between the trimmed V and J ends, which lost 5 bases and 3 bases, there was a span of 11 bases. The CDR3 loop spans 13 amino acids. CDR1 and CDR2 (germline): MDHEN, SYDVKM.

The chain has TRBV15 and TRBJ2-1, with 8 bases that match TRBD2. With 2 bases clipped from V and 6 bases from J, the junction kept 6 bases outside the gene matches. Per germline, CDR1 LNHNV and CDR2 YYDKDF (reference sequence). This CDR3 comprises 15 residues. The CDR3 region is CATSRNREGPNEQFF. The CDR3, as DNA: TGTGCCACCAGCAGAAATCGGGAGGGCCCCAATGAGCAGTTCTTC.

This chain uses TRBV11-2 with TRBJ2-7, with a tentative D call TRBD2 (6 bases). The length of the CDR3 is 15 residues. CDR1 is SGHAT and CDR2 is FQNNGV in the germline V gene. The V end lost 0 bases, the J end lost 2 bases, and 11 bases lay between the germline ends. CDR3 sequence (DNA): TGTGCCAGCAGCTTAGATCTAGCGCTAGCCTACGAGCAGTACTTC. It encodes CASSLDLALAYEQYF.

V is TRBV9 and J is TRBJ2-1; 7 nucleotides align to TRBD2. The germline V gene has CDR1 SGDLS and CDR2 YYNGEE. Losses at the gene ends were 1 base for V and 0 bases for J; bases not matched to a gene: 4. This CDR3 is 16 amino acids long. CDR3 sequence (DNA): TGTGCCAGCAGCGTATCTGGCGGGAGCTCCTACAATGAGCAGTTCTTC. Translated, it gives CASSVSGGSSYNEQFF.

The J gene is TRBJ2-7, the V gene TRBV7-6, with 8 bases identical to TRBD2. V shed 4 bases, J shed 4 bases, and the junction held 9 bases outside the gene matches. The CDR3 covers 15 residues. Germline loops: CDR1 SGHVS, CDR2 FNYEAQ. Here the CDR3 DNA reads TGTGCCAGCAGCTCCGCAGCGGGAGAGTGGTACGAGCAGTACTTC. Its protein is CASSSAAGEWYEQYF.

The chain uses TRBV7-9 and TRBJ2-5; no firm D call. Germline CDR1 and CDR2: SEHNR and FQNEAQ (reference sequence). Trimming pared 3 bases from V and 0 bases from J, leaving 17 bases between. CDR3 length: 17 residues. CDR3 region: CASSFTPFLRDQETQYF. As DNA, the CDR3 is TGTGCCAGCAGCTTCACCCCATTTTTACGGGACCAAGAGACCCAGTACTTC.

The chain couples TRBV7-9 to TRBJ1-1; D uncertain. V was trimmed by 3 bases and J by 11 bases, leaving 10 bases between them. This CDR3 contains 11 residues. Looked up from germline, CDR1 is SEHNR and CDR2 is FQNEAQ (reference sequence). Written as DNA, the CDR3 is TGTGCCAGCAGCTTTGACACGGGCGCTTTCTTT. Translation: CASSFDTGAFF.

The rearrangement links TRBV29-1 to TRBJ2-1; D is tentatively TRBD1 or TRBD2 (5 bases each). This CDR3 has 13 residues. CDR1 and CDR2 (germline): SQVTM, ANQGSEA. The germline V and J ends were trimmed by 7 bases and 9 bases, with 19 bases remaining between them. CDR3 amino acids: CSGTGPLYGEQFF. CDR3 in DNA: TGCAGCGGTACGGGACCTCTATATGGTGAGCAGTTCTTC.

This clone was picked up a small number of times. This chain joins TRBV5-1 and TRBJ2-3, with 9 bases that match TRBD1. Germline-derived CDR1 and CDR2 are SGHRS and YFSETQ. The CDR3 sequence is 15 residues long. V shed 0 bases, J shed 2 bases, and the junction held 1 base outside the gene matches. CDR3 sequence (DNA): TGCGCCAGCAGCTTGGTACAGGGGGCCACAGATACGCAGTATTTT. Protein product: CASSLVQGATDTQYF.

The chain employs TRBV7-9 and TRBJ2-3; perhaps TRBD1 as D (6 bases). The CDR3 has 13 residues. Trimming stripped 7 bases from V and 6 bases from J, with 14 bases between. The germline V gene has CDR1 SEHNR and CDR2 FQNEAQ (reference sequence). The CDR3 region has the DNA TGTGCCAGCACTTTGGGGGCCGACGATACGCAGTATTTT. Its translation: CASTLGADDTQYF.

This rearrangement joins TRBV7-9 to TRBJ2-7; 7 bases are shared with TRBD2. The junction had 7 bases not matched to a gene; V was cut back by 11 bases and J by 0 bases. CDR1 is SEHNR, CDR2 FQNEAQ, per germline (reference sequence). The CDR3 covers 13 residues. This CDR3 reads CALLAQNSYEQYF. For the CDR3, the DNA is TGTGCCTTACTAGCGCAAAACTCCTACGAGCAGTACTTC.